The T cell receptor beta chain under discussion was sequenced for a study of T-cell memory formation after mild COVID-19. Study-level results: Pre-infection memory already had some responding clones, implying cross-reactive memory joined. Among clones contracting day 15 to 85, CD4/CD8 was balanced, whereas later expanders leaned CD4+.

TCRdb reprocessed the 5' RACE reads with MiXCR, giving one entry per CDR3 protein. Seen here are hundreds of thousands of distinct CDR3 sequences, about 20% observed once, and the top ten hold approximately 8.4%. This clonotype occurred a few times. Its specificity is not known. Germline V gene data show CDR1 as SGHVS and CDR2 as FNYEAQ. With 5 bases clipped from V and 2 bases from J, the junction kept 13 bases outside the gene matches. The CDR3 has 19 residues. What was sequenced was PBMCs or a T cell subset sorted from them (not recorded which). The origin of this receptor is an adult woman who had mild COVID-19 (a few samples of this study predate the infection). Cell type and time point are not known. This sequence joins TRBV7-6 and TRBJ2-3, with 13 bases lining up with TRBD2. Here the CDR3 reads CASSHPTSGRTPPTDTQYF. The DNA for the CDR3 is TGTGCCAGCAGCCATCCGACTAGCGGGAGGACCCCCCCCACAGATACGCAGTATTTT.